Listed below are T cell receptor beta chains from one sample, sequenced in a study of response to subunit inactivated influenza vaccine. TCRdb re-called the RT-PCR reads with MiXCR, one entry per CDR3 protein. Among some 540,000 distinct CDR3 sequences listed, around 21% were seen once. These data were also reused for a study on T cells expressing NK-cell markers.

The sequencing used CD4+ T cells sorted from PBMCs, collected about 11 days after vaccination. Receptor source: a man between 45 and 60 years old who received an inactivated influenza vaccine. The conserved cysteine and the conserved F or W are not part of the CDR3 here. D genes are given only for firm matches.

J,V,D,CDR3
TRBJ2-5,TRBV12-3/TRBV12-4,NA,ASSLYFREETQY
TRBJ2-3,TRBV12-3/TRBV12-4,NA,ASSQGAADTQY
TRBJ2-1,TRBV5-6,NA,ASSFVQGRNEQF
TRBJ2-5,TRBV12-3/TRBV12-4,TRBD2,ASRPGLGDQY
TRBJ1-2,TRBV12-5,NA,ASGSGQGGGYT
TRBJ1-2,TRBV10-3,NA,AISESSSGGDGYT
TRBJ2-6,TRBV5-1,TRBD1,ASSPGTGGASGANVLT
TRBJ2-4,TRBV6-5,NA,ASSYEGLNSYLAKNIQY
TRBJ2-4,TRBV28,NA,ASSFGSGVQAKNIQY
TRBJ2-7,TRBV10-3,TRBD2,AISWTSGRIYHEQY
TRBJ2-1,TRBV7-2,TRBD1,ASSFTGVNEQF
TRBJ2-1,TRBV20-1,NA,SATPGLSYNEHF
TRBJ2-1,TRBV4-1,TRBD2,ASSQSRRGTGGLNSRLNEQF
TRBJ2-5,TRBV12-3/TRBV12-4,NA,ASSPGGGSYSTQY